This is a list of T cell receptor beta chains from one sample in a study of T-cell memory formation after mild COVID-19. Via MiXCR, TCRdb re-called the 5' RACE reads, giving one row per CDR3 protein. The data hold roughly 160,000 distinct CDR3 sequences, with approximately 10% observed a single time. What was sequenced was PBMCs or a T cell subset sorted from them (not recorded which). The receptors derive from a man aged 18 to 29 who had mild COVID-19 (a few samples of this study predate the infection). Cell type and time point are not known. CDR3s include the opening cysteine and the closing phenylalanine or tryptophan. Each record gives: V gene, J gene, D gene, clone size, CDR3 DNA, CDR3 protein. D genes are given only for firm matches. Not all rows give a size; the values are once, few, many and, for expanded clones, a class.

>TRBV20-1|TRBJ2-5|-|few
TGCAGTGCTAGAGGGGAAGGGGTCTTCAGGGAGACCCAGTACTTC
CSARGEGVFRETQYF
>TRBV5-1|TRBJ1-4|TRBD1|many
TGCGCCAGCAGCTTGGGACAGGGGAGTGAAAAACTGTTTTTT
CASSLGQGSEKLFF
>TRBV5-4|TRBJ2-3|TRBD2|few
TGTGCCAGCAGCTTGGGACTAGCAAAGGATACGCAGTATTTT
CASSLGLAKDTQYF
>TRBV11-1|TRBJ2-1|TRBD2|few
TGTGCCAGCAGCCCGCGGGGGACCACCTACAATGAGCAGTTCTTC
CASSPRGTTYNEQFF
>TRBV7-9|TRBJ1-6|-|-
TGTGCCAGCAGCTTACTTAAGGGCGGTGGGGTTTCACCCCTCCACTTT
CASSLLKGGGVSPLHF
>TRBV15|TRBJ2-4|TRBD1|-
TGTGCCACCAGCAGAGCAGACGACAGGGTCAGGATTCAGTACTTC
CATSRADDRVRIQYF
>TRBV28|TRBJ2-3|-|few
TGTGCCAGCAGTTTTAACCAGGGGCGCGGAACAGATACGCAGTATTTT
CASSFNQGRGTDTQYF
>TRBV20-1|TRBJ1-1|-|few
TGCAGTGCTAGGAAAGAGGCCACTGAAGCTTTCTTT
CSARKEATEAFF
>TRBV7-3|TRBJ1-1|TRBD1|-
TGTGCCAGCAGCTTTGGTGGTTTAGGGACAGGGACTGAAGCTTTCTTT
CASSFGGLGTGTEAFF
>TRBV6-5|TRBJ2-3|TRBD1|-
TGTGCCAGCAGTCCACTCCAGGACAGGAGGACAGATACGCAGTATTTT
CASSPLQDRRTDTQYF
>TRBV6-2/TRBV6-3|TRBJ2-5|TRBD2|few
TGTGCCAGCAGCACCTATAGCGGGGGGGACAAAGAGACCCAGTACTTC
CASSTYSGGDKETQYF
>TRBV5-6|TRBJ2-5|-|few
TGTGCCAGCAGCTTGGGTTTGGGTTGGGGATCAGAGACCCAGTACTTC
CASSLGLGWGSETQYF
>TRBV4-1|TRBJ2-7|-|many
TGCGCCAGCAGCCAAGAGGGGCGGGGAGATTACGAGCAGTACTTC
CASSQEGRGDYEQYF
>TRBV4-1|TRBJ2-3|-|many
TGCGCCAGCAGCCAAGAGACTTCCCCTAACACAGATACGCAGTATTTT
CASSQETSPNTDTQYF
>TRBV7-2|TRBJ2-5|TRBD2|-
TGTGCCAGCGCCCCCCCTAGCGGGGGGGGGACCCAGTACTTC
CASAPPSGGGTQYF
>TRBV7-3|TRBJ1-3|-|-
TGTGCCAGCAGCTATGATGGCCGGGGAAACACCATATATTTT
CASSYDGRGNTIYF
>TRBV7-2|TRBJ2-5|-|many
TGTGCCAGCAGCTCCTGGATGACTTCCCAAGAGACCCAGTACTTC
CASSSWMTSQETQYF
>TRBV6-2/TRBV6-3|TRBJ2-1|TRBD1|-
TGTGCCAGCAGCCTTTTTGGGACAGGGGTCAATGAGCAGTTCTTC
CASSLFGTGVNEQFF
>TRBV5-4|TRBJ2-1|-|few
TGTGCCAGCAGCGTGGCAGGCAATGAGCAGTTCTTC
CASSVAGNEQFF
>TRBV29-1|TRBJ1-1|TRBD1|-
TGCAGCTCTGAGGGACAGTTCAGGGACACTGAAGCTTTCTTT
CSSEGQFRDTEAFF
>TRBV7-9|TRBJ2-5|TRBD1|few
TGTGCCAGCAGCTTGGGGGACAGGGAGCAAGAGACCCAGTACTTC
CASSLGDREQETQYF
>TRBV30|TRBJ2-1|TRBD2|many
TGTGCCTGGAGTGGAACCGGGGGGGCCGATGAGCAGTTCTTC
CAWSGTGGADEQFF
>TRBV5-1|TRBJ2-3|-|-
TGCGCCAGCAGCTTGGGAGGGGTTCACACAGATACGCAGTATTTT
CASSLGGVHTDTQYF
>TRBV14|TRBJ2-5|-|many
TGTGCCAGCAGCCAAAATAGAGAGACCCAGTACTTC
CASSQNRETQYF
>TRBV7-2|TRBJ2-3|TRBD2|few
TGTGCCAGCACCGTACGGGGGGGGGAAGCTACGCAGTATTTT
CASTVRGGEATQYF
>TRBV4-2|TRBJ2-4|-|many
TGTGCCAGCAGCCAAGATGCCGCAGGGGAAAACATTCAGTACTTC
CASSQDAAGENIQYF
>TRBV7-2|TRBJ2-1|-|once
TGTGCCAGCAGCTTTGGTGGCGCGAACAATGAGCAGTTCTTC
CASSFGGANNEQFF
>TRBV7-9|TRBJ1-1|-|-
TGTGCCAGCAGCTTAGATGGGGGGACTGAAGCTTTCTTT
CASSLDGGTEAFF
>TRBV7-8|TRBJ2-2|-|few
TGTGCCAGCAGCTTAGTGGGGCCCGGGGAGCTGTTTTTT
CASSLVGPGELFF
>TRBV5-1|TRBJ2-3|TRBD2|few
TGCGCCAGCAGCTTCCAGCGGGGAGCTAGCACAGATACGCAGTATTTT
CASSFQRGASTDTQYF
>TRBV7-2|TRBJ2-2|TRBD1|few
TGTGCCAGCAGCGAAAACTCAGACAGGGGAGGCACCGGGGAGCTGTTTTTT
CASSENSDRGGTGELFF
>TRBV20-1|TRBJ1-5|-|once
TGCAGTGCTAGAGCGATTGGGACCGTTAGCAATCAGCCCCAGCATTTT
CSARAIGTVSNQPQHF
>TRBV7-2|TRBJ1-2|-|many
TGTGCCAGCACCCCCGACAGACCTCGGGGCTACACCTTC
CASTPDRPRGYTF
>TRBV5-6|TRBJ1-5|-|-
TGTGCCAGCAGCTTGCTTGGAGGGGCCAGGCGGGACCAGCCCCAGCATTTT
CASSLLGGARRDQPQHF
>TRBV7-2|TRBJ2-1|TRBD2|few
TGTGCCAGCAGCTCCGGGACTAGCCCTGAGCAGTTCTTC
CASSSGTSPEQFF
>TRBV6-6|TRBJ1-1|-|-
TGTGCCAGCAGTTCTTGGGGGGTGAACACTGAAGCTTTCTTT
CASSSWGVNTEAFF
>TRBV12-3/TRBV12-4|TRBJ2-3|TRBD1|few
TGTGCCAGCAGACTGGGACAGGGGGCAGATACGCAGTATTTT
CASRLGQGADTQYF
>TRBV11-2|TRBJ1-2|-|-
TGTGCCAGCAGCTTAGGAGACATTCGCGTCCCCTATGGCTACACCTTC
CASSLGDIRVPYGYTF
>TRBV29-1|TRBJ2-3|-|-
TGCAGCGTTGAAACGTGGGATACGCAGTATTTT
CSVETWDTQYF
>TRBV4-1|TRBJ1-1|-|many
TGCGCCAGCAGCCGAGGATTGACGGTCATGAACACTGAAGCTTTCTTT
CASSRGLTVMNTEAFF
>TRBV4-3|TRBJ1-1|-|few
TGCGCCAGCAGCCAAGATGGGGCAGGCGAAGCTTTCTTT
CASSQDGAGEAFF
>TRBV10-3|TRBJ2-5|-|-
TGTGCCGTCATGGGCCAGTCCCAAGAGACCCAGTACTTC
CAVMGQSQETQYF
>TRBV12-3/TRBV12-4|TRBJ2-3|-|few
TGTGCCAGCAGTTTAAGGCCAGGGGCGAGCACAGATACGCAGTATTTT
CASSLRPGASTDTQYF
>TRBV3-1|TRBJ2-2|-|few
TGTGCCAGCAGCCAACCCCAGGGTATGTCCGGGGAGCTGTTTTTT
CASSQPQGMSGELFF
>TRBV5-1|TRBJ2-3|-|many
TGCGCCAGCAGCTTGATGTCAGGGGATCAGACAGATACGCAGTATTTT
CASSLMSGDQTDTQYF
>TRBV2|TRBJ2-7|TRBD1|-
TGTGCCGGAAAGGGGACAGGAGTTCGGGAGCAGTACTTC
CAGKGTGVREQYF
>TRBV5-1|TRBJ1-2|-|few
TGCGCCAGCAGCTTGGCCGCCGGCGGGGGCTATGGCTACACCTTC
CASSLAAGGGYGYTF
>TRBV7-2|TRBJ2-7|-|few
TGTGCCAGCAGCTTAGCGCGTAGCTACTCCTACGAGCAGTACTTC
CASSLARSYSYEQYF
>TRBV29-1|TRBJ1-2|-|-
TGCAGCGTTGAAGATCAAGGCGAGAACTATGGCTACACCTTC
CSVEDQGENYGYTF
>TRBV18|TRBJ1-4|-|-
TGTGCCAGCTCACCAGTCGCCCGAACTGGCGAAAAACTGTTTTTT
CASSPVARTGEKLFF
>TRBV5-1|TRBJ2-3|TRBD2|many
TGCGCCAGCAGCTCGACTAGCGGAGGGGTAGATACGCAGTATTTT
CASSSTSGGVDTQYF
>TRBV5-1|TRBJ2-2|-|many
TGCGCCAGCAGCCCCGGACAGACCGTCGGGGAGCTGTTTTTT
CASSPGQTVGELFF
>TRBV12-3/TRBV12-4|TRBJ1-5|TRBD1|few
TGTGCCAGCCGTTTACAGGGGGCCGGCAATCAGCCCCAGCATTTT
CASRLQGAGNQPQHF
>TRBV9|TRBJ2-2|TRBD1|few
TGTGCCAGCAGCGTGACAGGGACCACCGGGGAGCTGTTTTTT
CASSVTGTTGELFF
>TRBV4-1|TRBJ1-5|TRBD1|few
TGCGCCAGCAGCCAAGGCGGACAGGGGGATCAGCCCCAGCATTTT
CASSQGGQGDQPQHF